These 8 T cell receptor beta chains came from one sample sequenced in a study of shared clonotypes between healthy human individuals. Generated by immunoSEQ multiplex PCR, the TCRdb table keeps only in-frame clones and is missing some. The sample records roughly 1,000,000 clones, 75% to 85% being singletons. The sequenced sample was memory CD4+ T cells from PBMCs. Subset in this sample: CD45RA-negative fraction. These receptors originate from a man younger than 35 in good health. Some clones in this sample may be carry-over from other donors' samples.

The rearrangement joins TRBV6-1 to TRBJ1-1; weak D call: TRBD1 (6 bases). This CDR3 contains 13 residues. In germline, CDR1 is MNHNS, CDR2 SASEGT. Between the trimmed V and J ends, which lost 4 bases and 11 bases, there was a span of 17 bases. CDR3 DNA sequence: TGTGCCAGCAGTGTTGAGTCGGGGGGCCGGGCTTTCTTT. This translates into CASSVESGGRAFF.

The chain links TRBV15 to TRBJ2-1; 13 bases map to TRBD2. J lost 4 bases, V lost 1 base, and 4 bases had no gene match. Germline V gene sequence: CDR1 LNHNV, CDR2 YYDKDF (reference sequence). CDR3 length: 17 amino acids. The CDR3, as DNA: TGTGCCACCAGCAGAGTAGGGACTAGCGGGGCTTACAATGAGCAGTTCTTC. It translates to CATSRVGTSGAYNEQFF.

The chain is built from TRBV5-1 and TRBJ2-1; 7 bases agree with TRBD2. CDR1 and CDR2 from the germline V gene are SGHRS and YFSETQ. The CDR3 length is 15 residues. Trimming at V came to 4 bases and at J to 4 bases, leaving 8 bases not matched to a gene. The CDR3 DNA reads TGCGCCAGCAGCCCTGCAACTAGCGAGTACAATGAGCAGTTCTTC. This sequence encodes CASSPATSEYNEQFF.

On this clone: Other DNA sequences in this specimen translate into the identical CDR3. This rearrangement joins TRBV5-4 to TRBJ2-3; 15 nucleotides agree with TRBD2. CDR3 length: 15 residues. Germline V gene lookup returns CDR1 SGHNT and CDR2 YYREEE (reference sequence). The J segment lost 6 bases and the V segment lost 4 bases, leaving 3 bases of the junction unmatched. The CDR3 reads CASSPGTSGGDTQYF. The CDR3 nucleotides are TGTGCCAGCAGCCCCGGGACTAGCGGGGGGGATACGCAGTATTTT.

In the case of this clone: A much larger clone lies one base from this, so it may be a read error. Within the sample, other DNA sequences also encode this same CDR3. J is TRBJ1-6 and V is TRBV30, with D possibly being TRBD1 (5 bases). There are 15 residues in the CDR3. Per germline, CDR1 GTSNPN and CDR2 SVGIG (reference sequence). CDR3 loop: CAWNRRRGEDSPLHF. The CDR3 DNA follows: TGCGCCTGGAACAGGAGGCGGGGGGAGGATTCACCCCTCCACTTT.

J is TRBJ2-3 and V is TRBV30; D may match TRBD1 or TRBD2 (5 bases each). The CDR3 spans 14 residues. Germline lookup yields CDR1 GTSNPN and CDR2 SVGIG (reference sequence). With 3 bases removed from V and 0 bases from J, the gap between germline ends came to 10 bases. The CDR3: CAWRKRGSTDTQYF. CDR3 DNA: TGTGCCTGGAGAAAGAGGGGCAGCACAGATACGCAGTATTTT.

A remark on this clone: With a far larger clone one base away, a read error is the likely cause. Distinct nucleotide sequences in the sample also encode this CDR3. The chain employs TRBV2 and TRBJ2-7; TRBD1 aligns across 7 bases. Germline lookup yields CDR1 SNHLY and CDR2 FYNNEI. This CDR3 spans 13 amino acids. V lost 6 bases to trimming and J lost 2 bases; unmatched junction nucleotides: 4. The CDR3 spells CASSGDSTYEQYF. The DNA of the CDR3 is TGTGCCAGCAGCGGGGACAGCACCTACGAGCAGTACTTC.

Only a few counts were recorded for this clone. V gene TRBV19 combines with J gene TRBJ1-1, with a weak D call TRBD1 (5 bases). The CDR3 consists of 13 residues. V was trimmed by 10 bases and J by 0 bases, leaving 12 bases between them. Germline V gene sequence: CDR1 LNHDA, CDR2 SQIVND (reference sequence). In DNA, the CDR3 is TGTGCCACCAGAGGGGCATTGAACACTGAAGCTTTCTTT. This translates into CATRGALNTEAFF.